Listed below are T cell receptor beta chains from one sample, sequenced in a study of CD8+ T cells in alopecia areata. Using immunoSEQ multiplex PCR, the repertoire was profiled, and TCRdb retains in-frame clones only, with some absent. The sample comprises around 120,000 clones, under 40% of which are singletons, and 3.1% rests with the top ten. Sequences were obtained from CD4+ T cells sorted from blood. The receptor source for this set is a human donor with alopecia areata. Each CDR3 is given with its conserved first and last residue. The D gene is left open where the match is weak. A row's size may be missing; if present it is once, few, many or a size class.

v_call: TRBV7-2
clone_size: few
d_call: -
j_call: TRBJ1-1
cdr3_aa: CASSFKGSNLAFF
cdr3_nt: TGTGCCAGCAGCTTCAAGGGAAGCAACCTAGCTTTCTTT

v_call: TRBV2
clone_size: once
d_call: -
j_call: TRBJ2-7
cdr3_aa: CASGRDTYEQYF
cdr3_nt: TGTGCCAGCGGACGTGACACCTACGAGCAGTACTTC

v_call: TRBV7-9
clone_size: -
d_call: -
j_call: TRBJ2-5
cdr3_aa: CASSPSGQETQYF
cdr3_nt: TGTGCCAGCAGCCCCAGCGGACAAGAGACCCAGTACTTC

v_call: TRBV7-2
clone_size: -
d_call: TRBD2
j_call: TRBJ2-1
cdr3_aa: CASSGGLAIYNEQFF
cdr3_nt: TGTGCCAGCAGCGGGGGACTAGCGATATACAATGAGCAGTTCTTC

v_call: TRBV7-9
clone_size: -
d_call: TRBD1
j_call: TRBJ1-4
cdr3_aa: CASSLTGTEKLFF
cdr3_nt: TGTGCCAGCAGCTTGACAGGGACCGAAAAACTGTTTTTT

v_call: TRBV4-1
clone_size: -
d_call: TRBD1
j_call: TRBJ1-2
cdr3_aa: CASSQPQGGFGYTF
cdr3_nt: TGCGCCAGCAGCCAACCGCAGGGGGGCTTTGGCTACACCTTC

v_call: TRBV4-3
clone_size: -
d_call: -
j_call: TRBJ2-7
cdr3_aa: CASSQGSEGRQYF
cdr3_nt: TGCGCCAGCAGCCAAGGAAGTGAAGGGAGGCAGTACTTC

v_call: TRBV29-1
clone_size: few
d_call: TRBD1
j_call: TRBJ1-5
cdr3_aa: CSVGTGASNQPQHF
cdr3_nt: TGCAGCGTTGGGACAGGGGCGAGCAATCAGCCCCAGCATTTT

v_call: TRBV30
clone_size: -
d_call: -
j_call: TRBJ1-5
cdr3_aa: CAWSTRGNQPQHF
cdr3_nt: TGTGCCTGGAGTACCAGGGGAAATCAGCCCCAGCATTTT

v_call: TRBV5-1
clone_size: few
d_call: TRBD2
j_call: TRBJ2-1
cdr3_aa: CASSRGTSGQNDEQFF
cdr3_nt: TGCGCCAGCAGCCGCGGGACTAGCGGTCAGAACGATGAGCAGTTCTTC

v_call: TRBV29-1
clone_size: -
d_call: -
j_call: TRBJ1-5
cdr3_aa: CSVRTGSNQPQHF
cdr3_nt: TGCAGCGTTCGTACAGGTAGCAATCAGCCCCAGCATTTT

v_call: TRBV9
clone_size: -
d_call: TRBD1
j_call: TRBJ1-1
cdr3_aa: CASSAVTGGGSTEAFF
cdr3_nt: TGTGCCAGCAGCGCCGTAACAGGGGGCGGGAGCACTGAAGCTTTCTTT

v_call: TRBV7-8
clone_size: -
d_call: TRBD2
j_call: TRBJ2-5
cdr3_aa: CASSPGGRAGETQYF
cdr3_nt: TGTGCCAGCAGCCCGGGGGGAAGGGCTGGAGAGACCCAGTACTTC

v_call: TRBV29-1
clone_size: few
d_call: TRBD2
j_call: TRBJ2-5
cdr3_aa: CSVRLAGWQETQYF
cdr3_nt: TGCAGCGTTCGACTAGCGGGATGGCAAGAGACCCAGTACTTC

v_call: TRBV30
clone_size: -
d_call: -
j_call: TRBJ2-7
cdr3_aa: CAWSVGSYEQYF
cdr3_nt: TGTGCCTGGAGTGTAGGGTCGTACGAGCAGTACTTC

v_call: TRBV6-5
clone_size: -
d_call: -
j_call: TRBJ1-2
cdr3_aa: CASSYGQPANYGYTF
cdr3_nt: TGTGCCAGCAGTTACGGGCAGCCGGCCAACTATGGCTACACCTTC

v_call: TRBV6-6
clone_size: few
d_call: -
j_call: TRBJ2-1
cdr3_aa: CATQTDNEQFF
cdr3_nt: TGTGCAACACAGACGGACAATGAGCAGTTCTTC

v_call: TRBV5-1
clone_size: -
d_call: -
j_call: TRBJ2-7
cdr3_aa: CASSLVSHLEQYF
cdr3_nt: TGCGCCAGCAGCTTGGTTTCGCATTTGGAGCAGTACTTC

v_call: TRBV2
clone_size: -
d_call: -
j_call: TRBJ2-5
cdr3_aa: CASREQVIQETQYF
cdr3_nt: TGTGCCAGCAGGGAACAGGTGATCCAAGAGACCCAGTACTTC

v_call: TRBV27
clone_size: -
d_call: -
j_call: TRBJ1-2
cdr3_aa: CASTRDARRSNYGYTF
cdr3_nt: TGTGCCAGCACTAGGGACGCCCGGAGGTCTAACTATGGCTACACCTTC

v_call: TRBV28
clone_size: few
d_call: TRBD2
j_call: TRBJ2-7
cdr3_aa: CASSLGTSGSYEQYF
cdr3_nt: TGTGCCAGCAGTTTAGGGACTAGCGGCTCCTACGAGCAGTACTTC

v_call: TRBV2
clone_size: -
d_call: -
j_call: TRBJ2-5
cdr3_aa: CASSNDGGAETQYF
cdr3_nt: TGTGCCAGCAGTAACGACGGAGGCGCAGAGACCCAGTACTTC

v_call: TRBV5-6
clone_size: -
d_call: TRBD2
j_call: TRBJ2-5
cdr3_aa: CASSFSGKQYF
cdr3_nt: TGTGCCAGCAGCTTTAGCGGGAAGCAGTACTTC

v_call: TRBV28
clone_size: few
d_call: TRBD1
j_call: TRBJ2-4
cdr3_aa: CASSPDPGQMNIQYF
cdr3_nt: TGTGCCAGCAGTCCCGACCCGGGACAGATGAACATTCAGTACTTC

v_call: TRBV25-1
clone_size: few
d_call: TRBD1
j_call: TRBJ2-7
cdr3_aa: CASSSSGQGIQYF
cdr3_nt: TGTGCCAGCAGTTCCTCGGGACAGGGTATTCAGTACTTC

v_call: TRBV28
clone_size: -
d_call: -
j_call: TRBJ2-7
cdr3_aa: CASSAPGREHPRQYF
cdr3_nt: TGTGCCAGCAGTGCCCCGGGTCGGGAGCACCCCAGGCAGTACTTC

v_call: TRBV30
clone_size: -
d_call: TRBD2
j_call: TRBJ2-7
cdr3_aa: CAWSVRLAGYEQYF
cdr3_nt: TGTGCCTGGAGTGTACGACTAGCGGGCTACGAGCAGTACTTC

v_call: TRBV2
clone_size: -
d_call: -
j_call: TRBJ2-1
cdr3_aa: CASSENAYNEQFF
cdr3_nt: TGTGCCAGCAGTGAAAACGCCTACAATGAGCAGTTCTTC

v_call: TRBV2
clone_size: -
d_call: -
j_call: TRBJ2-7
cdr3_aa: CASSEVGTPAEQYF
cdr3_nt: TGTGCCAGCAGTGAAGTTGGGACCCCTGCCGAGCAGTACTTC

v_call: TRBV28
clone_size: few
d_call: -
j_call: TRBJ2-7
cdr3_aa: CASSLQISYEQYF
cdr3_nt: TGTGCCAGCAGCCTCCAAATCAGCTACGAGCAGTACTTC

v_call: TRBV19
clone_size: -
d_call: -
j_call: TRBJ2-3
cdr3_aa: CASSARFTDTQYF
cdr3_nt: TGTGCCAGTAGTGCCAGATTCACAGATACGCAGTATTTT

v_call: TRBV4-1
clone_size: -
d_call: -
j_call: TRBJ1-6
cdr3_aa: CASSQDDGFVSNSPLHF
cdr3_nt: TGCGCCAGCAGCCAAGATGATGGGTTTGTTAGTAATTCACCCCTCCACTTT

v_call: TRBV5-4
clone_size: -
d_call: TRBD1
j_call: TRBJ1-2
cdr3_aa: CASSLGQGYSGGYTF
cdr3_nt: TGTGCCAGCAGCCTGGGACAGGGATACAGCGGTGGCTACACCTTC

v_call: TRBV29-1
clone_size: -
d_call: -
j_call: TRBJ2-4
cdr3_aa: CSAQLTTGPKNIQYF
cdr3_nt: TGCAGCGCCCAACTTACGACAGGCCCAAAAAACATTCAGTACTTC

v_call: TRBV29-1
clone_size: -
d_call: TRBD1
j_call: TRBJ1-2
cdr3_aa: CSVRYTGGADYGYTF
cdr3_nt: TGCAGCGTTCGTTATACAGGGGGCGCCGACTATGGCTACACCTTC

v_call: TRBV29-1
clone_size: -
d_call: -
j_call: TRBJ1-2
cdr3_aa: CSVEGTSAYGGYTF
cdr3_nt: TGCAGCGTTGAAGGGACGAGCGCCTACGGAGGCTACACCTTC

v_call: TRBV4-3
clone_size: few
d_call: TRBD2
j_call: TRBJ2-5
cdr3_aa: CASSLRLAGPQETQYF
cdr3_nt: TGCGCCAGCAGCCTGCGGCTAGCGGGGCCCCAAGAGACCCAGTACTTC

v_call: TRBV11-2
clone_size: -
d_call: -
j_call: TRBJ1-1
cdr3_aa: CASSSQGFNTEAFF
cdr3_nt: TGTGCCAGCAGCTCGCAGGGTTTCAACACTGAAGCTTTCTTT

v_call: TRBV11-1
clone_size: -
d_call: -
j_call: TRBJ2-1
cdr3_aa: CASSPRVSYNEQFF
cdr3_nt: TGTGCCAGCAGCCCCCGGGTCTCCTACAATGAGCAGTTCTTC

v_call: TRBV29-1
clone_size: -
d_call: TRBD2
j_call: TRBJ2-7
cdr3_aa: CSATRVGAGTYEQYF
cdr3_nt: TGCAGCGCCACCCGGGTGGGAGCGGGAACCTACGAGCAGTACTTC

v_call: TRBV27
clone_size: -
d_call: -
j_call: TRBJ1-6
cdr3_aa: CASSLGRNSPLHF
cdr3_nt: TGTGCCAGCAGTTTGGGCAGAAATTCACCCCTCCACTTT

v_call: TRBV2
clone_size: few
d_call: -
j_call: TRBJ2-7
cdr3_aa: CASSGAPPEQYF
cdr3_nt: TGTGCCAGCAGTGGCGCCCCGCCGGAGCAGTACTTC

v_call: TRBV29-1
clone_size: -
d_call: -
j_call: TRBJ2-2
cdr3_aa: CSVRTETGELFF
cdr3_nt: TGCAGCGTCAGGACAGAGACCGGGGAGCTGTTTTTT

v_call: TRBV28
clone_size: -
d_call: -
j_call: TRBJ2-7
cdr3_aa: CASKGVSYEQYF
cdr3_nt: TGTGCCAGTAAGGGGGTCTCCTACGAGCAGTACTTC

v_call: TRBV5-4
clone_size: -
d_call: TRBD2
j_call: TRBJ2-7
cdr3_aa: CASSGTSGLSYEQYF
cdr3_nt: TGTGCCAGCAGCGGAACTAGCGGGCTCTCCTACGAGCAGTACTTC

v_call: TRBV28
clone_size: few
d_call: -
j_call: TRBJ1-2
cdr3_aa: CASSLSGVAYTF
cdr3_nt: TGTGCCAGCAGTTTATCCGGGGTCGCTTACACCTTC

v_call: TRBV10-3
clone_size: -
d_call: -
j_call: TRBJ2-5
cdr3_aa: CATQGAGETQYF
cdr3_nt: TGTGCCACCCAGGGTGCGGGAGAGACCCAGTACTTC

v_call: TRBV29-1
clone_size: -
d_call: -
j_call: TRBJ2-3
cdr3_aa: CSVVVLAKDTQYF
cdr3_nt: TGCAGCGTTGTTGTCCTAGCCAAGGATACGCAGTATTTT

v_call: TRBV30
clone_size: -
d_call: -
j_call: TRBJ2-4
cdr3_aa: CAWSSTRALAKNIQYF
cdr3_nt: TGTGCCTGGAGTTCTACGCGGGCCCTAGCCAAAAACATTCAGTACTTC

v_call: TRBV30
clone_size: -
d_call: -
j_call: TRBJ2-7
cdr3_aa: CAWSVSRASYEQYF
cdr3_nt: TGTGCCTGGAGTGTCTCGCGGGCCTCCTACGAGCAGTACTTC

v_call: TRBV7-3
clone_size: -
d_call: TRBD2
j_call: TRBJ2-3
cdr3_aa: CASSLLAGVDTQYF
cdr3_nt: TGTGCCAGCAGCTTGCTAGCGGGAGTTGATACGCAGTATTTT

v_call: TRBV20-1
clone_size: -
d_call: -
j_call: TRBJ2-5
cdr3_aa: CSAAQETQYF
cdr3_nt: TGCAGTGCTGCACAAGAGACCCAGTACTTC

v_call: TRBV4-3
clone_size: few
d_call: TRBD2
j_call: TRBJ2-7
cdr3_aa: CASSQELAWEQYF
cdr3_nt: TGCGCCAGCAGCCAAGAACTAGCGTGGGAGCAGTACTTC

v_call: TRBV27
clone_size: -
d_call: -
j_call: TRBJ2-2
cdr3_aa: CASSLGQAATGELFF
cdr3_nt: TGTGCCAGCAGTTTGGGCCAGGCCGCGACCGGGGAGCTGTTTTTT